This T cell receptor (beta chain) appears in the sequencing data of a study of cytomegalovirus exposure and HLA in healthy donors. About the research overall: In terms of ancestry, the Caucasian-associated cluster contained 75% to 90% of the roughly 400 genotyped donors.

In the PCR, 60 Vbeta and 13 Jbeta primers were used. The repertoire was sequenced with immunoSEQ multiplex PCR; TCRdb's copy has only in-frame clones and lacks some. The sample shows about 190,000 clones, around 90% of them seen only once. Specimen: PBMCs. This receptor was taken from a boy between 2 and 10 years old in good health and CMV-seronegative.

The CDR3 here is CASSLHTTSGGYNEQFF. The CDR3 bases are TGTGCCAGCAGCTTACACACCACTAGCGGGGGGTACAATGAGCAGTTCTTC. The chain uses TRBV5-8 and TRBJ2-1; TRBD2 matches 12 bases. The V gene end was trimmed by 2 bases and the J gene end by 4 bases; junction bases not matched to a gene: 7. This CDR3 contains 17 residues. Germline V gene data show CDR1 as SGHTS and CDR2 as YDEGEE.